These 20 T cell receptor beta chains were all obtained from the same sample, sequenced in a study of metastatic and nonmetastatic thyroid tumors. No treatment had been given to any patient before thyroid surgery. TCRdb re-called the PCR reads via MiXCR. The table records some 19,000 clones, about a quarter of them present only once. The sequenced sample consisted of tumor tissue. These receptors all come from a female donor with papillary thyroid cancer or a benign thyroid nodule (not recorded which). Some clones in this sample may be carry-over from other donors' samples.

The CDR3 coding sequence is TGTGCCAGCAGTTCTAGCAGGGGGCTTTCCCTCCGTGCTTTCTTT. Translation gives CASSSSRGLSLRAFF. J is TRBJ1-1 and V is TRBV6-1; TRBD1 matches at 8 bases. Germline trimming cut 5 bases from V and 11 bases from J; bases unmatched to any gene: 16. CDR3 size: 15 residues. Germline lookup yields CDR1 MNHNS and CDR2 SASEGT.

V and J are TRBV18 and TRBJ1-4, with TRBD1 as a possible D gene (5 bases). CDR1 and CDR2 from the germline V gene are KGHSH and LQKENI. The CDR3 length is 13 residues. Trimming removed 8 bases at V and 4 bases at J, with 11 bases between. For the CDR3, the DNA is TGTGCCAGCCAGGACACTCGTAATGAAAAACTGTTTTTT. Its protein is CASQDTRNEKLFF.

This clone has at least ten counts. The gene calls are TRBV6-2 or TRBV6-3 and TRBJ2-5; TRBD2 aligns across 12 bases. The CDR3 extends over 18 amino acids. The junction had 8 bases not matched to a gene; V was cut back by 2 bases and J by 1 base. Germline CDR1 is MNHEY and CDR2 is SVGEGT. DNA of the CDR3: TGTGCCAGCAGTTACCATCTAGCGGGAGGGCTTTTCCAAGAGACCCAGTACTTC. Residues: CASSYHLAGGLFQETQYF.

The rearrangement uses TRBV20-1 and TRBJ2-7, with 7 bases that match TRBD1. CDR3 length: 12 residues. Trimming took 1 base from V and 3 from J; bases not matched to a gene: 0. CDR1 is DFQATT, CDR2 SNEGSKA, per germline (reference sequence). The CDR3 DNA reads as TGCAGTGCTAGAGGGGACAGCTACGAGCAGTACTTC. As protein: CSARGDSYEQYF.

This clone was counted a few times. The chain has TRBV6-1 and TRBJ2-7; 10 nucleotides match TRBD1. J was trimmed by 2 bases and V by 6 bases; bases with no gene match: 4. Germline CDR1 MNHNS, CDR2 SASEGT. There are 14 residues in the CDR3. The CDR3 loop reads CASSPGQGAYEQYF. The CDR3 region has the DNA TGTGCCAGCAGCCCAGGACAGGGGGCCTACGAGCAGTACTTC.

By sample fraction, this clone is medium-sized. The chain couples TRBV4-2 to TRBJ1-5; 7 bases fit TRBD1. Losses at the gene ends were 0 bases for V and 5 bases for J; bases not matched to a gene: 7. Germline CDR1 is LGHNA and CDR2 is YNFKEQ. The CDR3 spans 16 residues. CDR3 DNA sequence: TGTGCCAGCAGCCAAGACTCGGGGACAGACCATCAGCCCCAGCATTTT. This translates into CASSQDSGTDHQPQHF.

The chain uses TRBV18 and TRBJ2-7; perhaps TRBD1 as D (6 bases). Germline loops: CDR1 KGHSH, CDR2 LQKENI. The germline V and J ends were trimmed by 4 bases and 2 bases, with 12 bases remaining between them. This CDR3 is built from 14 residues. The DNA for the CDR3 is TGTGCCAGCTCACAAGGACAGCTGGCCTACGAGCAGTACTTC. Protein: CASSQGQLAYEQYF.

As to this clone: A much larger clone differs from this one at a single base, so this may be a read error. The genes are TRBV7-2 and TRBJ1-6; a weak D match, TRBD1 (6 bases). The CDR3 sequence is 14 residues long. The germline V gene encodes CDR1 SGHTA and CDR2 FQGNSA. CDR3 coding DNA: TGTGCCAGCAGCTTAGCGTTAGGGGGGTCACCCTTCCACTTT. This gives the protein CASSLALGGSPFHF.

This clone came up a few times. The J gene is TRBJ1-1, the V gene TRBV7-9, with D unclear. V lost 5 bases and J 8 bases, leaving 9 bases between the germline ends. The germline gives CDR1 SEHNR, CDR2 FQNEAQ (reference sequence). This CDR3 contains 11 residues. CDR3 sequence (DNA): TGTGCCAGCAGCGGTAGTCTAGAAGCTTTCTTT. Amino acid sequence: CASSGSLEAFF. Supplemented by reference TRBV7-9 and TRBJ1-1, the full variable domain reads DTGVSQNPRHKITKRGQNVTFRCDPISEHNRLYWYRQTLGQGPEFLTYFQNEAQLEKSRLLSDRFSAERPKGSFSTLEIQRTEQGDSAMYLCASSGSLEAFFGQGTRLTVV.

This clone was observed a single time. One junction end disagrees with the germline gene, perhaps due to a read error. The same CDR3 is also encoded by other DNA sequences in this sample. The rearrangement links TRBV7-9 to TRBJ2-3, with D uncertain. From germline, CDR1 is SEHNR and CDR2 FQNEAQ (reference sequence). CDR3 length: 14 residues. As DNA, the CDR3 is TGTGCCAGCAGCTTATTCCTCGGGCCAGATACACAGTATTTT. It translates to CASSLFLGPDTQYF.

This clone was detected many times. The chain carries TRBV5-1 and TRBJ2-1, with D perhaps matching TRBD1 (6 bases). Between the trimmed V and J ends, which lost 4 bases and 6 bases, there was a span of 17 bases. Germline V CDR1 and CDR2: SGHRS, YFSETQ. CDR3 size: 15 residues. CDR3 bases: TGCGCCAGCAGCAGCCGACAGGTTGGGGCCAATGAGCAGTTCTTC. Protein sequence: CASSSRQVGANEQFF.

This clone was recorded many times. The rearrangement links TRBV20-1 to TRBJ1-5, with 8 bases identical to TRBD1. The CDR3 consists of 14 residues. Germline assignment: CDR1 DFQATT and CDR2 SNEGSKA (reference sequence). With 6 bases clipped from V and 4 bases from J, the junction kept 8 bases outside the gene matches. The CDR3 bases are TGCAGTGCGGACTCGGACAGGGCTAATCAGCCCCAGCATTTT. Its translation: CSADSDRANQPQHF.

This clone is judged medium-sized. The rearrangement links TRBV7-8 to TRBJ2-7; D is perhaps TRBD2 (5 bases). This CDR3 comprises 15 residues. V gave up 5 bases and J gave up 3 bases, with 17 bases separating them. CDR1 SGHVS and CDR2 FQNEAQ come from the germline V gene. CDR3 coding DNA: TGTGCCAGCAGCCAGCTCGCGGAGGCCTACTACGAGCAGTACTTC. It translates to CASSQLAEAYYEQYF.

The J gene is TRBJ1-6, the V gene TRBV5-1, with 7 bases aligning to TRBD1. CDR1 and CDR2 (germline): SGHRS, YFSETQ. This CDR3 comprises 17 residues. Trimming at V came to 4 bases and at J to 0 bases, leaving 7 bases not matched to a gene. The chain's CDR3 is CASSTGTVSSYNSPLHF. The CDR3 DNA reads TGCGCCAGCAGCACTGGGACAGTGAGCTCCTATAATTCACCCCTCCACTTT.

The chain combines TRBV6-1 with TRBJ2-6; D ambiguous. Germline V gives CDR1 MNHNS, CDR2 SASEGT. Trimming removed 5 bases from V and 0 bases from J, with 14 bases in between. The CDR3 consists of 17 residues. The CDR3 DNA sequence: TGTGCCAGCAGTCCGACGCATATGAGCTCTGGGGCCAACGTCCTGACTTTC. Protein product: CASSPTHMSSGANVLTF.

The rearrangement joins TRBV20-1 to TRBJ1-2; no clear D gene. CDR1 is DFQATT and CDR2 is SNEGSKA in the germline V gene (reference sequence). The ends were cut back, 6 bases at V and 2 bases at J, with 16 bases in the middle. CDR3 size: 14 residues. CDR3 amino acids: CSARRPGLNYGYTF. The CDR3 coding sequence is TGCAGTGCCCGACGGCCCGGGCTAAACTATGGCTACACCTTC.

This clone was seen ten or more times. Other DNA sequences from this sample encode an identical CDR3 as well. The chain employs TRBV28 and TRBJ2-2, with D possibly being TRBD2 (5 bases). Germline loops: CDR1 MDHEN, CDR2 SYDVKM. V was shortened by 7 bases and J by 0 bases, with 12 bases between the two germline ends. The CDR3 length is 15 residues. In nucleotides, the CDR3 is TGTGCCAGCAAGAGGGCCCCCCCGAACACCGGGGAGCTGTTTTTT. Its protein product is CASKRAPPNTGELFF. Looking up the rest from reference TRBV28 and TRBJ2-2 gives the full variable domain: DVKVTQSSRYLVKRTGEKVFLECVQDMDHENMFWYRQDPGLGLRLIYFSYDVKMKEKGDIPEGYSVSREKKERFSLILESASTNQTSMYLCASKRAPPNTGELFFGEGSRLTVL.

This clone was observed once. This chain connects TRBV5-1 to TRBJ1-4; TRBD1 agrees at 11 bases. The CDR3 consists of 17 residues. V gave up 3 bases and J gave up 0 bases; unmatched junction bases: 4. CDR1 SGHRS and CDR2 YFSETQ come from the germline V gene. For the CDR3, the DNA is TGCGCCAGCAGCTCAGGACAGGGGGCATCAACTAATGAAAAACTGTTTTTT. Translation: CASSSGQGASTNEKLFF.

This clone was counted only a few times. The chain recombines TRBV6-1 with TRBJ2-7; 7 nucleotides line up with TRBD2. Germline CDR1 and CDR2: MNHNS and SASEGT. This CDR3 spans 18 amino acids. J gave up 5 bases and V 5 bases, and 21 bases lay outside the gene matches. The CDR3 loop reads CASSKSLGLQAGFNEQYF. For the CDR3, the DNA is TGTGCCAGCAGTAAGAGTTTAGGGCTTCAAGCGGGATTCAACGAGCAGTACTTC.

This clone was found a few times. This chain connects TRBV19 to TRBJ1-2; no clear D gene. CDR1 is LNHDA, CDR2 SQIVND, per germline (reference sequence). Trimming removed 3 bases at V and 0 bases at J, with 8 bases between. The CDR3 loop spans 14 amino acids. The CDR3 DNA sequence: TGTGCCAGTAGTATCTCTGAAGCTAACTATGGCTACACCTTC. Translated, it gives CASSISEANYGYTF.